This T cell receptor (beta chain) originates from a study of long-term antiretroviral therapy in people with HIV. Runs used v3.0 of the immunoSEQ assay and were done at survey level. Profiled with immunoSEQ multiplex PCR; TCRdb holds only in-frame clones, not every one. The sample lists about 18,000 clones, 85% to 90% seen once, with about 9.1% in the top ten. This CDR3 contains 15 residues. Looked up from germline, CDR1 is SGHRS and CDR2 is YFSETQ. Trimming removed 3 bases at V and 3 bases at J, with 13 bases between. The chain employs TRBV5-1 and TRBJ2-1, with D perhaps TRBD2 (6 bases). The TCR was taken from a man aged 45-65 years with HIV. Sequencing was performed on unsorted PBMCs, taken 4.2 years after starting antiretroviral therapy. The DNA of the CDR3 is TGCGCCAGCAGCTCCTTGACTAGTAACTACAATGAGCAGTTCTTC. Translating gives CASSSLTSNYNEQFF.